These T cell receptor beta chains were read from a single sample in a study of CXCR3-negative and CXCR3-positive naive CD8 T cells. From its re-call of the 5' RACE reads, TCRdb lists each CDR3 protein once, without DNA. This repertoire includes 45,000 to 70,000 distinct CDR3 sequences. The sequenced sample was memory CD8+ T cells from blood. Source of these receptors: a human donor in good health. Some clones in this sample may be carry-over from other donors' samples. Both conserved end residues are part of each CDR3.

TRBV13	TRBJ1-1	CASSFVNTEAFF
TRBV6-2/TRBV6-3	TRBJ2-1	CASRKGNNEQFF
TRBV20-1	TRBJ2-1	CSAREPPGEYNEQFF
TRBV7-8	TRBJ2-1	CASSLGVATRHEQSF
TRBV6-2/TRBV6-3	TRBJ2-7	CASSRRDSQYEQYF
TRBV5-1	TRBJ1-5	CASSLTVGNQPQHF
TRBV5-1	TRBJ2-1	CASTKQGNNEQFF
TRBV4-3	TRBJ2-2	CASSQDRLAGGHTGELFF
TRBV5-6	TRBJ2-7	CASSFSSRGSYEQYF
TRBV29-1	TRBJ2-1	CSVEGSSSYNEQFF
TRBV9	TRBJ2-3	CASSVGGRGTDTQYF
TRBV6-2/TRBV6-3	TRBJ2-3	CASSSTELGTDTQYF
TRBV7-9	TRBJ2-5	CASSEGDQETQYF
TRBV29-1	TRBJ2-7	CSVEESDGPSYEQYF
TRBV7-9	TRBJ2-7	CASSGDQRQVPPYEQYF
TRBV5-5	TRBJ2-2	CASSLTPGYRELFF
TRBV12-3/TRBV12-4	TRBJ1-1	CASSLALRGVEAFF
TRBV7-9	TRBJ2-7	CASGSVRSDYEQYF
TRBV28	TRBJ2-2	CASSLGAGGFTPLTGELFF
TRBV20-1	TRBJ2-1	CSARDRAGTSSNEQFF
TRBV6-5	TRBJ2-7	CASSPSGNPYEQYF
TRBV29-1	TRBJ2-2	CRHRIVGLGTGELFF
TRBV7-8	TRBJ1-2	CASSQTGGDYGYTF
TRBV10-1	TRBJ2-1	CARDTGTSSVDEQFF
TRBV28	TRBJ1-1	CASSLLDGGSTEAFF
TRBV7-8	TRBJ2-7	CASSLARGGYEQYF
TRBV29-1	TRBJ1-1	CSERQGNTEAFF
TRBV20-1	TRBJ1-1	CSARSPRGNTEAFF
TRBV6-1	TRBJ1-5	CASSEQGHQPQHF
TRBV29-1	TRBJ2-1	CSARASRYNEQFF
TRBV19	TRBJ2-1	CASSISGGSFYEQYF
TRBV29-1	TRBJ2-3	CSVEEVRTSGSSSTDTQYF
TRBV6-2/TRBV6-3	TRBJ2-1	CASNLAGNSYNEQFF
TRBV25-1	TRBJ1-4	CASSDPRVADEKLFF
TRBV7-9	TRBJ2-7	CASSQGDSSSYEQYF
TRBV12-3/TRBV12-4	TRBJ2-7	CASSSGQVLIYEQYF
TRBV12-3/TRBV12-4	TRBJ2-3	CASRPRGTGLTDTQYF
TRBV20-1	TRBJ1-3	CSARDRAGGMRNTIYF
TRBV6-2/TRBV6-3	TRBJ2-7	CASSFDRGPSPYEQYF
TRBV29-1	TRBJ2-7	CSVAPGGGTSYEQYF
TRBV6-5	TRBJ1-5	CASSYRRDPRQPQHF
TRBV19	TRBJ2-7	CASSLTWDGTYEQYF
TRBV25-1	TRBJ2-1	CASSEGGRRLAEQFF
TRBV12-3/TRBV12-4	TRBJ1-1	CASSFQTNTEAFF
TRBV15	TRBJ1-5	CATATREDQPQHF
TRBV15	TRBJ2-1	CATSRDPAQVNEQFF
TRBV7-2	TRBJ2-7	CASSLVGGWGSEQYF
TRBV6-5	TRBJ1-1	CASSYSYVASTEAFF
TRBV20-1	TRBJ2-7	CSVSAGDLSYEQYF
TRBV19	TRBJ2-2	CASSIGGGNIITGELFF
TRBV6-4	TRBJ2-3	CASSDQGGTTDTQYF
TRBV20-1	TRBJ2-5	CSALLRYQETQYF
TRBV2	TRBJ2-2	CASSDRVSGGLNTGELFF
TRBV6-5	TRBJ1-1	CASSHRTGGNTEAFF